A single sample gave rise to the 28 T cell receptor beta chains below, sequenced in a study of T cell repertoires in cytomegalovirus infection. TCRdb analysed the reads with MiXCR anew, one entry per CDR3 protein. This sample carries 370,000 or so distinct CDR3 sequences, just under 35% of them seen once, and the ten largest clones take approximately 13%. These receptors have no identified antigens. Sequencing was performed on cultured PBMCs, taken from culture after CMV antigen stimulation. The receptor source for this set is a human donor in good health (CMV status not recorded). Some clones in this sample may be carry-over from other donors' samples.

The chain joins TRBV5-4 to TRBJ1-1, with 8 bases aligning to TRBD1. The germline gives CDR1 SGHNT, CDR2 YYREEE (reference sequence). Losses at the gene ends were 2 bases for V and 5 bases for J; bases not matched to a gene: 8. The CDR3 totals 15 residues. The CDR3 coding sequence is TGTGCCAGCAGCTTTTCAGGGGGCAGAAGGACTGAAGCTTTCTTT. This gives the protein CASSFSGGRRTEAFF.

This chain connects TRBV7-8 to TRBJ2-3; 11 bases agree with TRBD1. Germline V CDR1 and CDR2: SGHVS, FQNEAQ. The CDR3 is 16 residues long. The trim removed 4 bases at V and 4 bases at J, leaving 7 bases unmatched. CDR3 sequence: CASSSLGGQGADTQYF. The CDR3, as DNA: TGTGCCAGCAGCTCCCTGGGGGGACAGGGGGCAGATACGCAGTATTTT.

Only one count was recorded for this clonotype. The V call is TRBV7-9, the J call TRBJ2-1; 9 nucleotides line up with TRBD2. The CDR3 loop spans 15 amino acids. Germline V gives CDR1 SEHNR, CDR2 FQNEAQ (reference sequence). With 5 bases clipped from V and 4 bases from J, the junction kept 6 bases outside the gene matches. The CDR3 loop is CASSTGTSIYNEQFF. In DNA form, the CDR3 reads TGTGCCAGCAGCACCGGGACTAGCATTTACAATGAGCAGTTCTTC.

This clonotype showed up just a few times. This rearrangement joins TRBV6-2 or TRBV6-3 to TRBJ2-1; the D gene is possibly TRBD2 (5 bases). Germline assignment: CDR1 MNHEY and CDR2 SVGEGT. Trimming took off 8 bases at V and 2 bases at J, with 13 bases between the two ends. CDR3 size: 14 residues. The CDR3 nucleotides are TGTGCCAGCGAGAGCGGAACCGCCTACAATGAGCAGTTCTTC. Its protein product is CASESGTAYNEQFF.

CDR3 in DNA: TGTGCCAGCAGTGAAGGGACTAGATTGTATGAGACCCAGTACTTC. This translates into CASSEGTRLYETQYF. This chain links TRBV12-3 or TRBV12-4 with TRBJ2-5, with 8 bases matching TRBD2. V shed 5 bases, J shed 5 bases, and the junction held 10 bases outside the gene matches. This CDR3 spans 15 amino acids.

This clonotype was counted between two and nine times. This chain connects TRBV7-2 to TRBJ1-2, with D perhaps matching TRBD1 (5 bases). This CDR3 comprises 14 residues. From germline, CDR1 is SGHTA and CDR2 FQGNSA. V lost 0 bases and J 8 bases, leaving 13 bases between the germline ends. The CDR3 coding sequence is TGTGCCAGCAGCTTAGCGCGGCCAGGGCAAGGCTACACCTTC. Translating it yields CASSLARPGQGYTF.

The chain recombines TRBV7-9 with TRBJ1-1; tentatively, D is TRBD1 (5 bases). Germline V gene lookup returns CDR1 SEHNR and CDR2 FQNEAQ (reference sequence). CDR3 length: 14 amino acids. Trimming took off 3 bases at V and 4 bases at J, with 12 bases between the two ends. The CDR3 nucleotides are TGTGCCAGCAGCTTCAGGGAGGGGAGCACTGAAGCTTTCTTT. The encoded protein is CASSFREGSTEAFF.

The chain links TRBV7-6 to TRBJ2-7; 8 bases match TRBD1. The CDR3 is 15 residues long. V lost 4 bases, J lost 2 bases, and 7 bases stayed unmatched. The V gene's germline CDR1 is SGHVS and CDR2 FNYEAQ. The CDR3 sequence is CASSSAGTGAYEQYF. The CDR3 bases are TGTGCCAGCAGCTCCGCCGGGACAGGTGCCTACGAGCAGTACTTC.

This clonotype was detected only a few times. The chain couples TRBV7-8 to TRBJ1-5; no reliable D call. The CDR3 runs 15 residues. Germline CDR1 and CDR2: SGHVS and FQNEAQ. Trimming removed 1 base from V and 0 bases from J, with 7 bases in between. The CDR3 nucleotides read TGTGCCAGCAGCTTAGATGGAAATAGCAATCAGCCCCAGCATTTT. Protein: CASSLDGNSNQPQHF.

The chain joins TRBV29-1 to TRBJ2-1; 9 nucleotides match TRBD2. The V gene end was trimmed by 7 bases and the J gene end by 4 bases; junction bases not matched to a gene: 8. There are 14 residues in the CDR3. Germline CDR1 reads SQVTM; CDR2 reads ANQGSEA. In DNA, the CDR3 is TGCAGCGCAGTAAGGCGGGAGGGGTACAATGAGCAGTTCTTC. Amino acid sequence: CSAVRREGYNEQFF.

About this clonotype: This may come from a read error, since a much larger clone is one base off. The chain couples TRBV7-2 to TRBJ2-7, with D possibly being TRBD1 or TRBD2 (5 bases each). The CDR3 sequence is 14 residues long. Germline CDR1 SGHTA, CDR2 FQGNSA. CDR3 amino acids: CASSHRTGPYGQYV. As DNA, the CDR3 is TGTGCCAGCAGCCATCGGACGGGGCCCTACGGGCAGTACGTC.

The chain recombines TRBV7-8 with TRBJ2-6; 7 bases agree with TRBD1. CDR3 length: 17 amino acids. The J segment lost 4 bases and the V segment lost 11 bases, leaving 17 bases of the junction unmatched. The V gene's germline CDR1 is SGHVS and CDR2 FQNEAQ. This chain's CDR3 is CAFSSGTDPVGANVLTF. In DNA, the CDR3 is TGTGCCTTTTCGAGTGGGACAGACCCCGTAGGGGCCAACGTCCTGACTTTC.

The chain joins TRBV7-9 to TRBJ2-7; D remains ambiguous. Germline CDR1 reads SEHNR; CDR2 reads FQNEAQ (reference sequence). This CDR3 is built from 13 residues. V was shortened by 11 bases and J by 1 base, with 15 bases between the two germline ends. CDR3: CASIPLKSYEQYV. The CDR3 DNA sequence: TGTGCCTCTATCCCCCTAAAGTCCTACGAGCAGTACGTC.

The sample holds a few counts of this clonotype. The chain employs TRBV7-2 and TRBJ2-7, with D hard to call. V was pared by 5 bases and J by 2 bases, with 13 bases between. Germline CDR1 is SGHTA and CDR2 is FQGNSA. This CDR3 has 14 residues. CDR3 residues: CASSPQTSAYEQYF. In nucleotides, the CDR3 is TGTGCCAGCAGCCCGCAGACATCAGCCTACGAGCAGTACTTC. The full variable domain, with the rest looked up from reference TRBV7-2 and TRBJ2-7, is GAGVSQSPSNKVTEKGKDVELRCDPISGHTALYWYRQSLGQGLEFLIYFQGNSAPDKSGLPSDRFSAERTGGSVSTLTIQRTQQEDSAVYLCASSPQTSAYEQYFGPGTRLTVT.

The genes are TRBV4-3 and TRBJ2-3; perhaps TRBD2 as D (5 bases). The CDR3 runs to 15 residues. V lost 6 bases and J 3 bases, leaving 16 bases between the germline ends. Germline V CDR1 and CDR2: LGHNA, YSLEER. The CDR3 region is CASRRTRVSTDTQYF. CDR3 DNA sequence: TGCGCCAGCAGACGTACTAGGGTTTCGACAGATACGCAGTATTTT.

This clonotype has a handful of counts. CDR3 nucleotides: TGTGCCAGTAGTTTTCTTCTTCGGGGCTCAGGATCACCCCTCCACTTT. Translating it yields CASSFLLRGSGSPLHF. The chain links TRBV19 to TRBJ1-6; D perhaps matches TRBD1 (5 bases). Trimming took 5 bases from V and 10 from J, leaving 21 bases between them. Germline CDR1 is LNHDA and CDR2 is SQIVND (reference sequence). The CDR3 sequence is 16 residues long. Looking up the rest from reference TRBV19 and TRBJ1-6 gives the full variable domain: DGGITQSPKYLFRKEGQNVTLSCEQNLNHDAMYWYRQDPGQGLRLIYYSQIVNDFQKGDIAEGYSVSREKKESFPLTVTSAQKNPTAFYLCASSFLLRGSGSPLHFGNGTRLTVT.

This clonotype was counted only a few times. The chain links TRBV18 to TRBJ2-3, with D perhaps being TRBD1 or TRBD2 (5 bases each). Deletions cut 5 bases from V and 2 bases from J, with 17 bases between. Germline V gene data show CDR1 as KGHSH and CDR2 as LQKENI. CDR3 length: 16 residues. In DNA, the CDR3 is TGTGCCAGCTCAAGCTTATCCGGGGCCCCCACAGATACGCAGTATTTT. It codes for CASSSLSGAPTDTQYF.

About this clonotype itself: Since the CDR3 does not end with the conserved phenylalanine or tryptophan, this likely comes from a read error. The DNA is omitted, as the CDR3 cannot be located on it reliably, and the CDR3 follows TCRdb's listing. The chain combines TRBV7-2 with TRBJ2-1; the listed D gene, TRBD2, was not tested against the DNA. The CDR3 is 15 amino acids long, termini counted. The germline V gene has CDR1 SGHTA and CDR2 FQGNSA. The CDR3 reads CASSFLAGGPDEQVL.

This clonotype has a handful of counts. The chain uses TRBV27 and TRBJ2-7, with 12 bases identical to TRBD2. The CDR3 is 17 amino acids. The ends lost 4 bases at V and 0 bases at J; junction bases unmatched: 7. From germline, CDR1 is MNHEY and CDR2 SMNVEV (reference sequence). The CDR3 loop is CASSYTQTSGSSYEQYF. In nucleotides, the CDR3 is TGTGCCAGCAGTTACACCCAGACTAGCGGGAGCTCCTACGAGCAGTACTTC.

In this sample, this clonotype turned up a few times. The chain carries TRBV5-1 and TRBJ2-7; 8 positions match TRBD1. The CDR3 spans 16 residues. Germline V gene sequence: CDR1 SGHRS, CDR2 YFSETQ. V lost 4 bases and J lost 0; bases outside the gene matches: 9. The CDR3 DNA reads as TGCGCCAGCAGCCCGGGGACAGGTTATAGCTCCTACGAGCAGTACTTC. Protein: CASSPGTGYSSYEQYF.

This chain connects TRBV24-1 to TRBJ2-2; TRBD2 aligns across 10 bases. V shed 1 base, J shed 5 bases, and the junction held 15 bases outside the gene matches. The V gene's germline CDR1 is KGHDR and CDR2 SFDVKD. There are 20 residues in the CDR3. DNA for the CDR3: TGTGCCACCAGTGATTTTCGACTAGCGGGCGCCACGCATGGGACCGGGGAGCTGTTTTTT. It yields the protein CATSDFRLAGATHGTGELFF.

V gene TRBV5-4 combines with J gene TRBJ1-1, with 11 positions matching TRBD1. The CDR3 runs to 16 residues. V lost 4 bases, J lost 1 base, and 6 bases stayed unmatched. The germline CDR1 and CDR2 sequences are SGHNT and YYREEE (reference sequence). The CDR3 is CASSPRDRGGNTEAFF. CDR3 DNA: TGTGCCAGCAGCCCGCGGGACAGGGGGGGGAACACTGAAGCTTTCTTT.

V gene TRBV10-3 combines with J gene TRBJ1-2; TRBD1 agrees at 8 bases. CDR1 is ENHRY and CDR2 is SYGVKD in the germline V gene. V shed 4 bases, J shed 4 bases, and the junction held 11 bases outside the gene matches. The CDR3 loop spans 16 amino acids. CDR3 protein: CAISGPGGPDVYGYTF. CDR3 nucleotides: TGTGCCATCAGTGGGCCAGGGGGCCCCGATGTCTATGGCTACACCTTC.

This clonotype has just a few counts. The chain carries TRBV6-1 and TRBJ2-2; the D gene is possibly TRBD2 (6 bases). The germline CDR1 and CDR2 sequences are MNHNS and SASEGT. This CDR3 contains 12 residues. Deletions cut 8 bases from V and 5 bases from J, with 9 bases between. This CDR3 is CASGGWTGELFF. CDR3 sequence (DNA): TGTGCCAGCGGAGGGTGGACCGGGGAGCTGTTTTTT.

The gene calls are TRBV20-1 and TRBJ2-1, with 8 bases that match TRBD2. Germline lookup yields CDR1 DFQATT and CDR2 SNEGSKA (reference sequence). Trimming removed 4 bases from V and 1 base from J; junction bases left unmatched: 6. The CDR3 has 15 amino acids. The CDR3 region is CSATPTGGSYNEQFF. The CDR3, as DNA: TGCAGTGCTACCCCGACGGGAGGGTCCTACAATGAGCAGTTCTTC.

The CDR3 region has the DNA TGTGCCAGCACTCGGAGACTAGCGGGAGACGGGGAGACCCAGTACTTC. Protein: CASTRRLAGDGETQYF. V and J are TRBV6-1 and TRBJ2-5, with 12 bases matching TRBD2. This CDR3 is 16 amino acids long. Germline trimming cut 7 bases from V and 5 bases from J; bases unmatched to any gene: 11. Germline loops: CDR1 MNHNS, CDR2 SASEGT.

CDR3 in amino acids: CASSLDLRGFWTDTQYF. In nucleotides, the CDR3 is TGTGCCAGCAGCTTAGACCTAAGGGGGTTCTGGACAGATACGCAGTATTTT. This sequence joins TRBV7-2 and TRBJ2-3; perhaps TRBD1 as D (6 bases). There are 17 residues in the CDR3. Per the germline V gene, CDR1 is SGHTA and CDR2 is FQGNSA. V lost 1 base and J lost 3, with 17 bases in between.

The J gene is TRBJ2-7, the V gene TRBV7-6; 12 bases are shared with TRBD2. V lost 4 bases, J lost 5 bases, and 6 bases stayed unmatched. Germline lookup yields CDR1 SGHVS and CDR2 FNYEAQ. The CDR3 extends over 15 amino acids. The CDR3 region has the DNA TGTGCCAGCAGCTCGCTAGCGGGAGGGCCCCACGAGCAGTACTTC. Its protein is CASSSLAGGPHEQYF.